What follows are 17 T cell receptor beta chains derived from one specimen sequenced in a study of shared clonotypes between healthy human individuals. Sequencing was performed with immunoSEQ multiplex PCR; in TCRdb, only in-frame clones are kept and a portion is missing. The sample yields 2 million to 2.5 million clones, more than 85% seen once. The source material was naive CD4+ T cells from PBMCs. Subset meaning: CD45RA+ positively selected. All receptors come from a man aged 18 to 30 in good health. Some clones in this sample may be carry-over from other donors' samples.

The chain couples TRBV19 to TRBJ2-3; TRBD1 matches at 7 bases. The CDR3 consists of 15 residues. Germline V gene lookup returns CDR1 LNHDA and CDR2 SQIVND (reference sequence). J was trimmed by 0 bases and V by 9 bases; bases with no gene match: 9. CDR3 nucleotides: TGTGCCAGCTCCCAGACAGGGTTTAGCACAGATACGCAGTATTTT. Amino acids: CASSQTGFSTDTQYF.

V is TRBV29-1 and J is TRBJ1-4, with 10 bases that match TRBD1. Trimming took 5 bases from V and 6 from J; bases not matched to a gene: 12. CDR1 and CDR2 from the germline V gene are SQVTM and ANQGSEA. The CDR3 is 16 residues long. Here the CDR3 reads CSVSGTGARGDEKLFF. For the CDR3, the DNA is TGCAGCGTTTCCGGGACAGGGGCCCGTGGGGATGAAAAACTGTTTTTT.

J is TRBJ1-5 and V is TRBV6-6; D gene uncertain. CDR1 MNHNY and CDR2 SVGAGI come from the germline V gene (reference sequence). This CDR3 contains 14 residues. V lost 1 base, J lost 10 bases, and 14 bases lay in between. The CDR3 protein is CASSYLISGEPQHF. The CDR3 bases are TGTGCCAGCAGTTACTTGATTTCCGGGGAACCCCAGCATTTT.

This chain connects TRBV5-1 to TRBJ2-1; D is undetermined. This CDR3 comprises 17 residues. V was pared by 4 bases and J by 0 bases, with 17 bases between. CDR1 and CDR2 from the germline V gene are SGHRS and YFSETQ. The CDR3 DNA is TGCGCCAGCAGCCCCGAGAAGTCCAGCATCTCCTACAATGAGCAGTTCTTC. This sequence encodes CASSPEKSSISYNEQFF.

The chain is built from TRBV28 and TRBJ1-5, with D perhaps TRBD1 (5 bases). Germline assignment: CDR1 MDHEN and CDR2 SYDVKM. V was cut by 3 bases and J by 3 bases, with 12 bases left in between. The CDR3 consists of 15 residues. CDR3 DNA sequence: TGTGCCAGCAGTTTCCGGGACGGAACCAATCAGCCCCAGCATTTT. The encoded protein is CASSFRDGTNQPQHF.

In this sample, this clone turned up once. This CDR3 is CAGQSFLGNTIYF. The CDR3 DNA reads as TGTGCAGGGCAGTCCTTTTTGGGAAACACCATATATTTT. The V gene is TRBV30, the J gene TRBJ1-3; no clear D gene. This CDR3 comprises 13 residues. Germline V gene lookup returns CDR1 GTSNPN and CDR2 SVGIG (reference sequence).

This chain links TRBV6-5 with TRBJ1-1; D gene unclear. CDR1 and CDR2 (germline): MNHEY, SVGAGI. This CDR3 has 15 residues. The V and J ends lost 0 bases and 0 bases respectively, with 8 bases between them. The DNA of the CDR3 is TGTGCCAGCAGTTACTCGCTGGGGTTGAACACTGAAGCTTTCTTT. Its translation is CASSYSLGLNTEAFF.

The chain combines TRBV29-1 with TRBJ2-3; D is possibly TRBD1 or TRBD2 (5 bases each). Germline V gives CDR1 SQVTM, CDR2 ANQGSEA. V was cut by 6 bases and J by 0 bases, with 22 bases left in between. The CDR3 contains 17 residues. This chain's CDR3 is CSVGLLKRGISTDTQYF. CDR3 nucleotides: TGCAGCGTAGGACTCCTAAAGAGGGGTATAAGCACAGATACGCAGTATTTT.

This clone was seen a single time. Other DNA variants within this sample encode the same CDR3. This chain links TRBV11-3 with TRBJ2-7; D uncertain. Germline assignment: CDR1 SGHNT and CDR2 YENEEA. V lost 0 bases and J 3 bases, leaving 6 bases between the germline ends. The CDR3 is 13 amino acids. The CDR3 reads CASSLEGSYEQYF. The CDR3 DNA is TGTGCCAGCAGCTTAGAGGGCAGCTACGAGCAGTACTTC.

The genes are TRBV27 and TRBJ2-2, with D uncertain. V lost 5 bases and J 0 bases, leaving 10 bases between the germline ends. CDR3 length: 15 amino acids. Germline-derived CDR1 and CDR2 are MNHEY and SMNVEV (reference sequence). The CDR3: CASSPRLSNTGELFF. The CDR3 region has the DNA TGTGCCAGCAGTCCTCGACTCTCGAACACCGGGGAGCTGTTTTTT.

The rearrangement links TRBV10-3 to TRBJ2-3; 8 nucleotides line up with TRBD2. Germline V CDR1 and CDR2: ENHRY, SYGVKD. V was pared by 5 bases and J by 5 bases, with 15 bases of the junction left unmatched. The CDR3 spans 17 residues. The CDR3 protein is CAISIGPSGSYVDTQYF. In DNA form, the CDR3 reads TGTGCCATCAGTATTGGGCCTAGCGGGTCATATGTAGATACGCAGTATTTT.

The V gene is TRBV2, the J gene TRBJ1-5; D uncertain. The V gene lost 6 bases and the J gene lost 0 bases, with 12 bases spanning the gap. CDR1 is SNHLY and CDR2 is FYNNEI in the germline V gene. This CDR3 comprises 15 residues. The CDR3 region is CASSAPRGSNQPQHF. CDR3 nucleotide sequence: TGTGCCAGCAGCGCACCCCGGGGTAGCAATCAGCCCCAGCATTTT.

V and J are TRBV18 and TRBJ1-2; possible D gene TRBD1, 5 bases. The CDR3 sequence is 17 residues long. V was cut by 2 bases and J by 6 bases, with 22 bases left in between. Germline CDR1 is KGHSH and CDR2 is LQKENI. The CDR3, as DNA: TGTGCCAGCTCACCAAGTCTTGTTGAGGGGAGGGAGAATGGCTACACCTTC. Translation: CASSPSLVEGRENGYTF.

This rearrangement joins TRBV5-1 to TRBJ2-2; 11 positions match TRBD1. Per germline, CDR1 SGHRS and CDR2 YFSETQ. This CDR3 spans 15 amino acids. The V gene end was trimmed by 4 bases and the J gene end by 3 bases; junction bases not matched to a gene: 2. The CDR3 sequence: CASSGQGAYTGELFF. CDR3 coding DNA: TGCGCCAGCAGCGGACAGGGGGCTTACACCGGGGAGCTGTTTTTT.

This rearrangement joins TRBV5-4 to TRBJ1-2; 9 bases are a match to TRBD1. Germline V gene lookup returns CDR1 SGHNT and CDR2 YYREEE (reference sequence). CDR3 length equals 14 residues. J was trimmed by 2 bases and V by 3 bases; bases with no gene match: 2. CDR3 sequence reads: CASSSGTGNYGYTF. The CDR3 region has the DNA TGTGCCAGCAGCTCCGGGACAGGGAACTATGGCTACACCTTC.

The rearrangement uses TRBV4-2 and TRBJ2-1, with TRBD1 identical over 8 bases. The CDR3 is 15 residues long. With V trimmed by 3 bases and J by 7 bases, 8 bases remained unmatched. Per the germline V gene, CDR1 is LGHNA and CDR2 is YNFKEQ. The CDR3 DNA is TGTGCCAGCAGCCAGTCATCAGGGGGCAAGAATGAGCAGTTCTTC. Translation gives CASSQSSGGKNEQFF.

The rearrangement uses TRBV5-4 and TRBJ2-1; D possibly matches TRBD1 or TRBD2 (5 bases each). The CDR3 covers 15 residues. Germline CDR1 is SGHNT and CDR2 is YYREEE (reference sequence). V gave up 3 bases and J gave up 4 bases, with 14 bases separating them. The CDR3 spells CASSSRDGGYNEQFF. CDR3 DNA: TGTGCCAGCAGCTCCCGGGACGGTGGGTACAATGAGCAGTTCTTC.